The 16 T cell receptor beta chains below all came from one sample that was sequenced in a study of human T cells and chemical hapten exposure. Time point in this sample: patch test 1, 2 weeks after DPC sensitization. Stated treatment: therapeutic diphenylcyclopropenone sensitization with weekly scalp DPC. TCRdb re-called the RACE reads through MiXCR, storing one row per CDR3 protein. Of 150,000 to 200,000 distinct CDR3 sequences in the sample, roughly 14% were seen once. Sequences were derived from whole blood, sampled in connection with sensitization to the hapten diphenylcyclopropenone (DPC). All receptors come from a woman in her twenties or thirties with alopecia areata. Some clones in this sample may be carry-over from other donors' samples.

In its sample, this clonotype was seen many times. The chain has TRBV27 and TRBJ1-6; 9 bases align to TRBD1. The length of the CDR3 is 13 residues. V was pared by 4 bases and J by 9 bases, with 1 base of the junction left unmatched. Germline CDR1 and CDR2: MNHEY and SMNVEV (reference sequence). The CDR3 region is CASSSDRGSPLHF. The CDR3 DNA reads TGTGCCAGCAGTTCGGACAGGGGTTCACCCCTCCACTTT.

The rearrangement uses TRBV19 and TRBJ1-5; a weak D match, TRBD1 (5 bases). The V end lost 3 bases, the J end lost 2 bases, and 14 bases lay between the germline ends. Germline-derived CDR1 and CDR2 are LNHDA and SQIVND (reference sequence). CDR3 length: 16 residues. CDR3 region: CASSMVRVLRNQPQHF. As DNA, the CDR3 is TGTGCCAGTAGTATGGTCAGGGTCCTTCGCAATCAGCCCCAGCATTTT.

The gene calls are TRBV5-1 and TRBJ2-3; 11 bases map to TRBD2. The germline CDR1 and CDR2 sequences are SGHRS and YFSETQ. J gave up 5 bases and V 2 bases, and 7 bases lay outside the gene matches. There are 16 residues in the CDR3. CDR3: CASSFQTSGARDTQYF. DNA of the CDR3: TGCGCCAGCAGCTTTCAGACTAGCGGGGCCAGAGATACGCAGTATTTT. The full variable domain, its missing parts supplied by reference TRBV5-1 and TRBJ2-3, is KAGVTQTPRYLIKTRGQQVTLSCSPISGHRSVSWYQQTPGQGLQFLFEYFSETQRNKGNFPGRFSGRQFSNSRSEMNVSTLELGDSALYLCASSFQTSGARDTQYFGPGTRLTVL.

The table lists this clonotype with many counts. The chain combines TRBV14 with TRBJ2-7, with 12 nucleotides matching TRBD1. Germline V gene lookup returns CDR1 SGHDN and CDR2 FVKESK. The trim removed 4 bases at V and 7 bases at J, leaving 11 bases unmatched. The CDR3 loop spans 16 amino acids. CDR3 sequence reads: CASSPLLGQGAGEQYF. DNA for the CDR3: TGTGCCAGCAGCCCTCTCCTGGGACAGGGGGCAGGGGAGCAGTACTTC.

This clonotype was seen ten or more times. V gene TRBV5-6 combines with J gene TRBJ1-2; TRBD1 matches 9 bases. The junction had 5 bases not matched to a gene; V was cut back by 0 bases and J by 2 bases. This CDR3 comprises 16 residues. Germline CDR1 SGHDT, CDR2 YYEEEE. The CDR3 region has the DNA TGTGCCAGCAGCTTGGCGGGACAGGGAAGGAACTATGGCTACACCTTC. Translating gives CASSLAGQGRNYGYTF. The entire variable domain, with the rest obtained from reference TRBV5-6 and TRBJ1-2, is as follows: DAGVTQSPTHLIKTRGQQVTLRCSPKSGHDTVSWYQQALGQGPQFIFQYYEEEERQRGNFPDRFSGHQFPNYSSELNVNALLLGDSALYLCASSLAGQGRNYGYTFGSGTRLTVV.

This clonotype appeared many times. The CDR3 DNA follows: TGTGCCAGCAGCTTTGTCCCACAATCAGGATACGAGCAGTACTTC. It codes for CASSFVPQSGYEQYF. This chain joins TRBV7-2 and TRBJ2-7; D is unclear. The germline V gene has CDR1 SGHTA and CDR2 FQGNSA. V lost 3 bases, J lost 4 bases, and 16 bases lay in between. The CDR3 sequence is 15 residues long.

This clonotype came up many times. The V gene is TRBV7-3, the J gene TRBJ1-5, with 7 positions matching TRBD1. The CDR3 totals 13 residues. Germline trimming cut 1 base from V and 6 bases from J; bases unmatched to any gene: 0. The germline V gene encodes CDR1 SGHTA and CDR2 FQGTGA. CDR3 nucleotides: TGTGCCAGCAGCTTAAACAGGGGTCAGCCCCAGCATTTT. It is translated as CASSLNRGQPQHF.

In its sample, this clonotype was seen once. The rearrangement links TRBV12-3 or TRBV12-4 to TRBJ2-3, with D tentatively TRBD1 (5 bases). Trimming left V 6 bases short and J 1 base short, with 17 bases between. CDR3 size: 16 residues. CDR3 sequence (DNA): TGTGCCAGCAGCCCAGGGTTGCCCCTACGCACAGATACGCAGTATTTT. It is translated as CASSPGLPLRTDTQYF.

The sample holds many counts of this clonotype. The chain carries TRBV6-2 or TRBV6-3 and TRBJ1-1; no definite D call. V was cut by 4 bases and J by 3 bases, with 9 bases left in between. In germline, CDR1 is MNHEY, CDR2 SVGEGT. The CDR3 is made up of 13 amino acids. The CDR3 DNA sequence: TGTGCCAGCAGTTCAAGACCGTACACTGAAGCTTTCTTT. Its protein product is CASSSRPYTEAFF.

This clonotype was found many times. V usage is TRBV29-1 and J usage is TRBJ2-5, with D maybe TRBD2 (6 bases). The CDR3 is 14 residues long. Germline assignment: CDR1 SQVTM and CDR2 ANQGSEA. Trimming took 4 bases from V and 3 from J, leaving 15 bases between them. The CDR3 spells CSVGGVGGKETQYF. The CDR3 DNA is TGCAGCGTTGGAGGGGTTGGGGGGAAAGAGACCCAGTACTTC.

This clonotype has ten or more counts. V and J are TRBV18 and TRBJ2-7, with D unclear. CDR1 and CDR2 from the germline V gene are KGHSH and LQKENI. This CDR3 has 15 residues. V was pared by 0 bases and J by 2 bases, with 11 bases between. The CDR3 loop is CASSPPGLGAYEQYF. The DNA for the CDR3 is TGTGCCAGCTCACCACCGGGGTTGGGCGCCTACGAGCAGTACTTC.

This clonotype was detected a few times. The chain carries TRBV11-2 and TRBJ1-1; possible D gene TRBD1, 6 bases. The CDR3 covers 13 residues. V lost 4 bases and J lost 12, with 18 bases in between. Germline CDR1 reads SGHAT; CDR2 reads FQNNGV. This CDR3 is CASSSQGMFVPFF. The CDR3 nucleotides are TGTGCCAGCAGCTCGCAGGGGATGTTTGTACCTTTCTTT.

As DNA, the CDR3 is TGCAGTGCTAGAGGTTCGACAGTAAGCAATCAGCCCCAGCATTTT. Translation gives CSARGSTVSNQPQHF. This sequence joins TRBV20-1 and TRBJ1-5; a possible D gene is TRBD1 (5 bases). Per the germline V gene, CDR1 is DFQATT and CDR2 is SNEGSKA (reference sequence). The V end was cut by 1 base, the J end by 1 base, with 11 bases between. This CDR3 spans 15 amino acids.

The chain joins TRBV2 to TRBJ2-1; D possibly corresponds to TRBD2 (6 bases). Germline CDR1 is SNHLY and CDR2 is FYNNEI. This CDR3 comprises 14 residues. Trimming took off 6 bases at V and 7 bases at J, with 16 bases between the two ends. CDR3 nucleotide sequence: TGTGCCAGCAGGTTTGGGAGGACTGGGAATGAGCAGTTCTTC. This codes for CASRFGRTGNEQFF.

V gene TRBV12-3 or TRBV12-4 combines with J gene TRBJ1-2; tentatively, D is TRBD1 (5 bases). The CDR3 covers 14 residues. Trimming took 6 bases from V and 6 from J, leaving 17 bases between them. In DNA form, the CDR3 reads TGTGCCAGCAGCTTCGTGGAGGGGTCCCATGGCTACACCTTC. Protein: CASSFVEGSHGYTF.

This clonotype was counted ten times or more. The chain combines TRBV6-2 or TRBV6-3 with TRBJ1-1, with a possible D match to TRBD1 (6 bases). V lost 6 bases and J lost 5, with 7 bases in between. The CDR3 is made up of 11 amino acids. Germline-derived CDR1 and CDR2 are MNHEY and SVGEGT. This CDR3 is CASSQGTEAFF. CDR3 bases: TGTGCCAGCAGCCAGGGGACTGAAGCTTTCTTT.